The 7 T cell receptor beta chains reported below all come from one sample, sequenced in a study of cytomegalovirus exposure and HLA in healthy donors. 13 Jbeta primers and 60 Vbeta primers were used for the PCR. This table comes from immunoSEQ multiplex PCR, and its TCRdb copy is limited to in-frame clones, with some not included. Altogether about 150,000 clones are present, 60% to 80% being singletons, with the ten largest covering roughly 13%. Sequencing input: PBMCs. The receptors stem from a man aged 25 to 40 in good health and CMV-seropositive.

The CDR3 loop is CASSFGDRDEQYF. The CDR3 DNA is TGCGCCAGCAGCTTTGGGGACAGGGACGAGCAGTACTTC. The V gene is TRBV5-1, the J gene TRBJ2-5; 9 positions agree with TRBD1. The end of the DNA fits TRBJ2-7 better, so the J call may be wrong. This CDR3 is built from 13 residues. Germline V lookup: CDR1 SGHRS, CDR2 YFSETQ.

The V and J genes are TRBV19 and TRBJ2-7; TRBD1 aligns across 11 bases. CDR3 length: 13 residues. Losses at the gene ends were 5 bases for V and 3 bases for J; bases not matched to a gene: 0. CDR1 is LNHDA and CDR2 is SQIVND in the germline V gene (reference sequence). The CDR3 DNA is TGTGCCAGTAGTGGGACAGGGGGCTACGAGCAGTACTTC. Translating it yields CASSGTGGYEQYF.

This clone was seen just once. The chain combines TRBV15 with TRBJ1-5; 7 nucleotides align to TRBD1. V shed 3 bases, J shed 0 bases, and the junction held 2 bases outside the gene matches. Germline CDR1 and CDR2: LNHNV and YYDKDF (reference sequence). This CDR3 spans 15 amino acids. Written as DNA, the CDR3 is TGTGCCACCAGCAGGGGACAGATTAGCAATCAGCCCCAGCATTTT. Encoded protein: CATSRGQISNQPQHF.

The chain couples TRBV7-3 to TRBJ2-2; TRBD2 aligns across 10 bases. Germline CDR1 and CDR2: SGHTA and FQGTGA. The V and J ends lost 2 bases and 2 bases, in that order; junction bases with no gene match: 5. This CDR3 spans 17 amino acids. CDR3 in amino acids: CASSLLRTSGNTGELFF. CDR3 DNA: TGTGCCAGCAGCTTATTAAGGACTAGCGGTAACACCGGGGAGCTGTTTTTT. Full variable domain (missing parts from reference TRBV7-3 and TRBJ2-2): GAGVSQTPSNKVTEKGKYVELRCDPISGHTALYWYRQSLGQGPEFLIYFQGTGAADDSGLPNDRFFAVRPEGSVSTLKIQRTERGDSAVYLCASSLLRTSGNTGELFFGEGSRLTVL.

J is TRBJ1-5 and V is TRBV19; unclear D gene. V lost 7 bases, J lost 0 bases, and 13 bases lay in between. CDR3 length: 15 amino acids. CDR1 is LNHDA, CDR2 SQIVND, per germline (reference sequence). The DNA for the CDR3 is TGTGCCAGTAAACGGTCGGGGAATAGCAATCAGCCCCAGCATTTT. Protein: CASKRSGNSNQPQHF.

The genes are TRBV5-3 and TRBJ2-7, with D tentatively TRBD1 (5 bases). TRBV5-3 is an ORF for which the function is uncertain. V was cut by 4 bases and J by 0 bases, with 14 bases left in between. The CDR3 sequence is 15 residues long. CDR3 DNA: TGTGCCAGAAGCCCTGGGGCCCAGTGCTCCTACGAGCAGTACTTC. Translation gives CARSPGAQCSYEQYF.

The V gene is TRBV7-9, the J gene TRBJ1-1; TRBD1 agrees at 7 bases. J gave up 7 bases and V 6 bases, and 8 bases lay outside the gene matches. Germline V gene lookup returns CDR1 SEHNR and CDR2 FQNEAQ (reference sequence). The CDR3 contains 13 residues. CDR3 DNA sequence: TGTGCCAGCAGTCCCGGCAGGGGGGTTGAAGCTTTCTTT. This encodes CASSPGRGVEAFF.